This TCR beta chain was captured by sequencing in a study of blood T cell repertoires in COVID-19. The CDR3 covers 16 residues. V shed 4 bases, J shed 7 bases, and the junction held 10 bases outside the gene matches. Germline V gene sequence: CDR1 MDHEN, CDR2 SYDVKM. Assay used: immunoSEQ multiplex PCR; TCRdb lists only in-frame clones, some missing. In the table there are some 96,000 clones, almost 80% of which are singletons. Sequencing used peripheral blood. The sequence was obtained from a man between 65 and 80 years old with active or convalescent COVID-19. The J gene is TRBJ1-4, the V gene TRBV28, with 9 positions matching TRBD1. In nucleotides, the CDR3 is TGTGCCAGCAGTTGGGGGCGGGACAGGGAAGTTGAAAAACTGTTTTTT. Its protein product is CASSWGRDREVEKLFF.